These 10 T cell receptor beta chains were all obtained from the same sample, sequenced in a study of T-cell reconstitution after alpha-beta-depleted transplantation in children. Unique molecular identifiers were built into the TCRbeta library. TCRdb fed the PCR reads into MiXCR, producing one record per CDR3 protein. The repertoire holds hundreds of thousands of distinct CDR3 sequences, with roughly 14% as singletons. Sample: PBMCs, taken before TCRalphabeta/CD19-depleted stem cell transplant. The origin of the receptors is a girl aged 2 to 10 with congenital amegakaryocytic thrombocytopenia, due to receive a stem cell transplant.

This sequence joins TRBV20-1 and TRBJ2-5; 11 bases fit TRBD2. This CDR3 region has 15 residues. Germline V CDR1 and CDR2: DFQATT, SNEGSKA (reference sequence). With 0 bases clipped from V and 5 bases from J, the junction kept 5 bases outside the gene matches. The DNA for the CDR3 is TGCAGTGCTAGAGATGCCGTAGCGGGAGGGGAGACCCAGTACTTC. It encodes CSARDAVAGGETQYF.

V gene TRBV29-1 combines with J gene TRBJ2-1; 9 positions match TRBD1. This CDR3 comprises 19 residues. Unmatched junction bases numbered 15, after V lost 3 bases and J lost 0 bases. From germline, CDR1 is SQVTM and CDR2 ANQGSEA. CDR3 in amino acids: CSVEPTLGQGLTSYNEQFF. In DNA form, the CDR3 reads TGCAGCGTTGAGCCTACGTTGGGACAGGGACTTACCTCCTACAATGAGCAGTTCTTC.

This clonotype was seen at least ten times. This chain links TRBV5-1 with TRBJ1-5; D not resolved. Trimming shortened V by 2 bases and J by 2 bases, and 11 bases separated the two germline ends. Germline values: CDR1 SGHRS, CDR2 YFSETQ. This CDR3 is 15 amino acids long. CDR3 region: CASSFIRVGNQPQHF. The CDR3 DNA follows: TGCGCCAGCAGCTTCATCCGCGTTGGCAATCAGCCCCAGCATTTT.

This clonotype was seen only a few times. J is TRBJ1-4 and V is TRBV28; 8 nucleotides align to TRBD1. This CDR3 comprises 15 residues. The junction had 5 bases not matched to a gene; V was cut back by 3 bases and J by 5 bases. Per germline, CDR1 MDHEN and CDR2 SYDVKM. CDR3 sequence reads: CASSFPGGNNEKLFF. CDR3 sequence (DNA): TGTGCCAGCAGTTTCCCAGGGGGCAACAATGAAAAACTGTTTTTT.

In this sample, this clonotype turned up many times. The chain recombines TRBV18 with TRBJ2-1; TRBD2 aligns across 9 bases. The trim removed 0 bases at V and 1 base at J, leaving 10 bases unmatched. The germline V gene has CDR1 KGHSH and CDR2 LQKENI. This CDR3 is 19 amino acids long. CDR3: CASSPPIARREGSYNEQFF. CDR3 DNA: TGTGCCAGCTCACCACCAATTGCCAGGCGGGAGGGTTCCTACAATGAGCAGTTCTTC.

This clonotype was observed a few times. The chain couples TRBV20-1 to TRBJ2-5; TRBD2 aligns across 13 bases. The germline V gene has CDR1 DFQATT and CDR2 SNEGSKA (reference sequence). V gave up 6 bases and J gave up 7 bases; unmatched junction bases: 8. The CDR3 contains 14 residues. The CDR3 DNA follows: TGCAGTGCGTGGACTAGCGGGAGCCGGTTGACCCAGTACTTC. It is translated as CSAWTSGSRLTQYF.

V gene TRBV28 combines with J gene TRBJ2-5, with a possible D match to TRBD2 (6 bases). Between the trimmed V and J ends, which lost 5 bases and 4 bases, there was a span of 17 bases. Germline loops: CDR1 MDHEN, CDR2 SYDVKM. The CDR3 is made up of 15 amino acids. The CDR3 DNA is TGTGCCAGCAGTGCCAGACTAGACCCAAGAGAGACCCAGTACTTC. Protein sequence: CASSARLDPRETQYF.

This clonotype was detected only a few times. The chain joins TRBV5-4 to TRBJ2-1; 10 bases align to TRBD2. Germline V gives CDR1 SGHNT, CDR2 YYREEE (reference sequence). This CDR3 has 16 residues. Germline trimming cut 4 bases from V and 4 bases from J; bases unmatched to any gene: 8. As DNA, the CDR3 is TGTGCCAGCAGCCGGACTAGCGGAGGGAAATACAATGAGCAGTTCTTC. This sequence encodes CASSRTSGGKYNEQFF.

The sample holds many counts of this clonotype. V and J are TRBV7-8 and TRBJ1-4; unclear D gene. The ends were cut back, 2 bases at V and 0 bases at J, with 7 bases in the middle. CDR3 size: 15 residues. Germline CDR1 is SGHVS and CDR2 is FQNEAQ. The CDR3 sequence: CASSLFLATNEKLFF. The CDR3 nucleotides read TGTGCCAGCAGCTTATTTCTCGCAACTAATGAAAAACTGTTTTTT.

This clonotype was detected many times. This chain joins TRBV12-3 or TRBV12-4 and TRBJ1-4, with TRBD1 matching over 9 bases. The V segment lost 0 bases and the J segment 0 bases; nucleotides outside the gene matches: 17. This CDR3 is built from 22 residues. The CDR3 nucleotides are TGTGCCAGCAGTTTAGCGCTCAGTCTTCTCTGGACAGGGGAATCAACTAATGAAAAACTGTTTTTT. It encodes CASSLALSLLWTGESTNEKLFF.